This T cell receptor beta chain was captured by sequencing in a study of molecular identifiers for immune sequencing clone quantification. Study-wide results and caveats: Clones above 20 RNA copies contained over 99% of effector molecules but under 1% of naive ones.

TCRdb ran MiXCR on the PCR reads and lists one entry per CDR3 protein. The sample includes over 2,000 distinct CDR3 sequences, approximately 25% seen only once; the top ten take 8% to 10%. This clonotype was counted only a few times. Its specificity is not known. Germline CDR1 is MDHEN and CDR2 is SYDVKM. CDR3 length equals 14 residues. Between the trimmed V and J ends, which lost 4 bases and 7 bases, there was a span of 13 bases. Sorting captured naive CD8 T cells as CD8+CD4-CCR7+CD45RA+. The receptor was isolated from a human donor in good health. Some libraries in this study had Jurkat cell RNA spiked in. This chain joins TRBV28 and TRBJ1-4, with TRBD1 as a possible D gene (6 bases). What was sequenced was naive CD8+ T cells from blood, with Jurkat cell RNA spiked in. Specified subset: FACS-sorted CD8+CD4-CCR7+CD45RA+ naive T cells. The CDR3 spells CASSSPGAGEKLFF. CDR3 nucleotides: TGTGCCAGCAGTTCCCCGGGGGCTGGTGAAAAACTGTTTTTT.